This T cell receptor beta chain appears in the sequencing data of a study of cytomegalovirus exposure and HLA in healthy donors. Whole-study findings and limits: Reported findings show TCR beta sequences accurately forecast HLA-A and HLA-B alleles in most subjects. A later analysis reported that several of the most significant clusters appeared to be linked to common viral pathogens, among them Epstein-Barr virus. Prior analysis indicated that the majority of TCR beta V segments exhibited productivity approximately 90% or approximately 30% of the time.

On this clone itself: What it binds is unknown.

This PCR relied on a set of 60 Vbeta primers and 13 Jbeta primers. Sequencing used immunoSEQ multiplex PCR; TCRdb keeps in-frame clones, though not all of them. In all, the sample yields about 54,000 clones. The receptor was derived from a woman between 40 and 55 years old in good health and CMV-seronegative. The sequenced sample consisted of PBMCs.

The CDR3 protein is CASSLGPPGQGIGETQYF. In DNA, the CDR3 is TGTGCCAGCAGCTTAGGTCCCCCCGGGCAGGGGATCGGGGAGACCCAGTACTTC. The chain joins TRBV13 to TRBJ2-5; D might be TRBD1 (6 bases). The CDR3 contains 18 residues. From germline, CDR1 is PRHDT and CDR2 FYEKMQ (reference sequence). V was pared by 0 bases and J by 5 bases, with 22 bases between.